The sequence of this T cell receptor beta chain was determined in a study of T-cell memory formation after mild COVID-19. Across the whole study: TCR clusters largely stayed donor specific. General study points: Balance between CD4 and CD8 was seen in clones contracting day 15 to 85, and a CD4+ lean was seen in later expanders. Cross-reactive memory apparently joined, as some responding clones appeared in pre-infection memory.

This CDR3 comprises 14 residues. Trimming cost V 3 bases and J 3 bases, with 12 bases left between them. 5'RACE, which relied on constant-segment primers, yielded TCR alpha and TCR beta cDNA libraries carrying sample barcodes and UMIs. TCRdb independently ran MiXCR on the 5' RACE reads; one entry per CDR3 protein. The sample contains 150,000 to 200,000 distinct CDR3 sequences, 31% of which appear only once. This clonotype has just a few counts. Its antigen is unknown. The material sequenced was PBMCs or a T cell subset sorted from them (not recorded which). This receptor was obtained from an adult woman who had mild COVID-19 (a few samples of this study predate the infection). Cell type and time point are not known. This chain joins TRBV12-3 or TRBV12-4 and TRBJ2-7, with D possibly TRBD2 on 5 matching bases. CDR3 region: CASSFSGLSYEQYF. In DNA, the CDR3 is TGTGCCAGCAGTTTCTCTGGACTCAGCTACGAGCAGTACTTC.